This is a list of T cell receptor beta chains from one sample in a study of PD-1 blockade in mismatch repair-deficient tumors. Clones were read by immunoSEQ multiplex PCR, and TCRdb kept only the in-frame ones, dropping some. Of tens of thousands of clones in the sample, roughly three quarters were seen once. The sequences come from peripheral blood, collected 4 weeks after starting pembrolizumab. The origin of the receptors is an adult with mismatch repair-deficient cancer. CDR3s include the opening cysteine and the closing phenylalanine or tryptophan. D genes are given only for firm matches. Where a row states a size, it is once, few, many or the class of an expanded clone; other rows omit it.

TRBJ2-1 | - | TRBV7-2 | - | CASSPGDRSEQFF | TGTGCCAGCAGCCCCGGCGATCGAAGTGAGCAGTTCTTC
TRBJ2-7 | - | TRBV4-1 | TRBD2 | CASSQYISGGSSYEQYF | TGCGCCAGCAGCCAATACATTTCGGGGGGTAGCTCCTACGAGCAGTACTTC
TRBJ2-3 | - | TRBV11-2 | TRBD2 | CASSQGTSGRTDTQYF | TGTGCCAGCAGCCAAGGGACTAGCGGGCGAACAGATACGCAGTATTTT
TRBJ2-7 | - | TRBV29-1 | - | CSARDTGRYEQYF | TGCAGCGCACGGGACACTGGCCGATACGAGCAGTACTTC
TRBJ1-3 | - | TRBV29-1 | TRBD1 | CSVGQNGNTIYF | TGCAGCGTGGGACAGAACGGAAACACCATATATTTT
TRBJ1-1 | - | TRBV28 | TRBD1 | CASTSDRQLIF | TGTGCCAGCACCTCGGACAGGCAGCTGATCTTT
TRBJ2-2 | - | TRBV7-2 | - | CASSLSGTNTGELFF | TGTGCCAGCAGCTTAAGTGGGACGAACACCGGGGAGCTGTTTTTT
TRBJ2-7 | - | TRBV19 | TRBD1 | CASSEGTGFVYEQYF | TGTGCCAGTAGCGAAGGGACAGGGTTTGTCTACGAGCAGTACTTC
TRBJ2-7 | - | TRBV7-9 | TRBD2 | CASSLGVAGEAYEQYF | TGTGCCAGCAGCTTAGGGGTAGCGGGAGAGGCCTACGAGCAGTACTTC
TRBJ1-5 | - | TRBV21-1 | - | CASINKAGQGALSNQPQHF | TGTGCCAGCATAAACAAAGCTGGGCAGGGGGCCCTTAGCAATCAGCCCCAGCATTTT
TRBJ1-1 | medium-sized | TRBV7-9 | TRBD1 | CASSLWRTGGETEAFF | TGTGCCAGCAGCTTATGGAGGACAGGGGGCGAGACTGAAGCTTTCTTT
TRBJ2-1 | - | TRBV11-2 | TRBD2 | CASSIIRGRMDEQFF | TGTGCCAGCAGCATTATTCGCGGGAGAATGGATGAGCAGTTCTTC
TRBJ2-2 | few | TRBV28 | TRBD2 | CASSWGLAGENTGELFF | TGTGCCAGCAGTTGGGGACTAGCGGGGGAGAACACCGGGGAGCTGTTTTTT
TRBJ1-2 | - | TRBV6-6 | - | CASSYPGGYGYTF | TGTGCCAGCAGTTACCCAGGCGGCTATGGCTACACCTTC
TRBJ1-3 | - | TRBV9 | - | CAGSVARKTGSGNTIYF | TGTGCCGGCAGCGTAGCTCGGAAAACGGGCTCTGGAAACACCATATATTTT
TRBJ2-7 | - | TRBV10-3 | TRBD2 | CAISGGGTSTEQYF | TGTGCCATCAGTGGGGGGGGGACTAGCACCGAGCAGTACTTC
TRBJ1-2 | - | TRBV6-1 | - | CATLDRGSRGYTF | TGTGCCACCTTAGACAGAGGGAGCCGTGGCTACACCTTC
TRBJ1-1 | - | TRBV7-2 | TRBD1 | CASSLQGTVNTEAFF | TGTGCCAGCAGCTTACAGGGGACAGTGAACACTGAAGCTTTCTTT
TRBJ2-7 | few | TRBV6-5 | - | CASSYSLGQRYEQYF | TGTGCCAGCAGTTACTCCCTCGGGCAGAGATACGAGCAGTACTTC
TRBJ1-1 | - | TRBV11-3 | TRBD1 | CASSPGTGVNTEAFF | TGTGCCAGCAGCCCCGGGACAGGGGTGAACACTGAAGCTTTCTTT
TRBJ1-2 | - | TRBV20-1 | - | CSAGGDYGYTF | TGCAGTGCTGGGGGGGACTATGGCTACACCTTC
TRBJ2-1 | - | TRBV11-1 | - | CASSFQGQSGNEQFF | TGTGCCAGCAGCTTTCAGGGCCAATCCGGCAATGAGCAGTTCTTC
TRBJ2-1 | - | TRBV7-3 | - | CASSLGRTQQFF | TGTGCCAGCAGCCTCGGCCGGACTCAGCAGTTCTTC
TRBJ2-5 | once | TRBV6-5 | TRBD2 | CASSMGLAGQETQYF | TGTGCCAGCAGCATGGGACTAGCGGGTCAAGAGACCCAGTACTTC
TRBJ2-1 | few | TRBV5-1 | TRBD1 | CASSLAPPGGSGNEQFF | TGCGCCAGCAGCTTGGCGCCGCCAGGGGGCTCCGGCAATGAGCAGTTCTTC
TRBJ1-1 | - | TRBV11-3 | - | CASSRISGGNTEAFF | TGTGCCAGCAGTCGAATCTCCGGGGGGAACACTGAAGCTTTCTTT
TRBJ2-3 | - | TRBV18 | - | CASSGSTDTQYF | TGTGCCAGTTCGGGCTCAACGGATACGCAGTATTTT
TRBJ2-2 | - | TRBV7-8 | TRBD2 | CASSQGLAGIGALFF | TGTGCCAGCAGCCAGGGACTAGCGGGGATTGGAGCGCTGTTTTTT
TRBJ2-7 | - | TRBV7-8 | - | CASSPRVDSTYEQYF | TGTGCCAGCAGCCCTCGGGTGGACAGTACCTACGAGCAGTACTTC
TRBJ2-2 | - | TRBV14 | TRBD2 | CASSQAQGAGAGELFF | TGTGCCAGCAGCCAAGCCCAAGGGGCGGGAGCCGGGGAGCTGTTTTTT
TRBJ2-3 | few | TRBV18 | - | CASSPEALRDTQYF | TGTGCCAGCTCACCTGAGGCCCTGCGAGATACGCAGTATTTT
TRBJ1-1 | once | TRBV15 | - | CATSRGRTNTEAFF | TGTGCCACCAGCAGAGGACGGACGAACACTGAAGCTTTCTTT
TRBJ1-3 | - | TRBV11-2 | - | CASSLVDTRYSGNTIYF | TGTGCCAGCAGCTTAGTGGACACTCGATACTCTGGAAACACCATATATTTT